Below, 9 T cell receptor beta chains from the same sample are listed, as sequenced in a study of blood T cell repertoires in COVID-19. The table came from immunoSEQ multiplex PCR; TCRdb's copy has only in-frame clones and leaves some out. The sample carries about 220,000 clones, roughly 84% recorded once. The sequencing sample was made of peripheral blood. The receptors stem from a man aged 35-49 years with active or convalescent COVID-19.

The V call is TRBV7-9, the J call TRBJ1-1; D remains ambiguous. Germline-derived CDR1 and CDR2 are SEHNR and FQNEAQ (reference sequence). Deletions cut 1 base from V and 1 base from J, with 4 bases between. The CDR3 contains 13 residues. The CDR3 reads CASSLGQNTEAFF. Written as DNA, the CDR3 is TGTGCCAGCAGCTTAGGGCAGAACACTGAAGCTTTCTTT.

The chain employs TRBV12-5 and TRBJ2-7; D possibly corresponds to TRBD1 (6 bases). The germline V gene encodes CDR1 LGHNT and CDR2 FRNRAP. Trimming cost V 1 base and J 2 bases, with 24 bases left between them. The CDR3 totals 19 residues. CDR3 sequence: CASGLGYSRSGTRAYEQYF. Here the CDR3 DNA reads TGTGCTAGTGGTTTGGGCTACTCCCGGTCGGGGACAAGGGCCTACGAGCAGTACTTC.

The chain is built from TRBV27 and TRBJ2-7; D possibly corresponds to TRBD1 (6 bases). Trimming shortened V by 2 bases and J by 1 base, and 15 bases separated the two germline ends. The CDR3 consists of 16 residues. The germline V gene encodes CDR1 MNHEY and CDR2 SMNVEV (reference sequence). Here the CDR3 reads CASSLPTGTLSYEQYF. The CDR3 DNA is TGTGCCAGCAGTTTACCTACCGGGACACTATCCTACGAGCAGTACTTC.

CDR3 in amino acids: CASSVGLLAPENTEAFF. CDR3 bases: TGCGCCAGCAGCGTGGGACTCCTAGCTCCCGAGAACACTGAAGCTTTCTTT. The chain couples TRBV5-1 to TRBJ1-1; possibly TRBD1 for D (5 bases). With 4 bases removed from V and 1 base from J, the gap between germline ends came to 20 bases. The CDR3 is 17 residues long. CDR1 SGHRS and CDR2 YFSETQ come from the germline V gene. The whole variable domain, filled in from reference TRBV5-1 and TRBJ1-1, reads KAGVTQTPRYLIKTRGQQVTLSCSPISGHRSVSWYQQTPGQGLQFLFEYFSETQRNKGNFPGRFSGRQFSNSRSEMNVSTLELGDSALYLCASSVGLLAPENTEAFFGQGTRLTVV.

This chain links TRBV6-4 with TRBJ1-1; 9 bases fit TRBD1. V shed 4 bases, J shed 4 bases, and the junction held 7 bases outside the gene matches. Germline lookup yields CDR1 MRHNA and CDR2 SNTAGT. The CDR3 length is 15 residues. The CDR3 here is CASSAATGGGTEAFF. In nucleotides, the CDR3 is TGTGCCAGCAGTGCCGCGACAGGGGGAGGCACTGAAGCTTTCTTT.

The rearrangement joins TRBV30 to TRBJ1-2; D may be TRBD1 (6 bases). Germline loops: CDR1 GTSNPN, CDR2 SVGIG (reference sequence). CDR3 length: 16 amino acids. Trimming pared 3 bases from V and 3 bases from J, leaving 20 bases between. CDR3 DNA sequence: TGTGCCTGGAGCCGCGGGGGGGCAGCCGCAGACTATGGCTACACCTTC. Protein product: CAWSRGGAAADYGYTF.

V and J are TRBV28 and TRBJ1-5, with D perhaps TRBD1 (6 bases). Trimming took 7 bases from V and 2 from J, leaving 15 bases between them. CDR3 size: 15 residues. Germline CDR1 MDHEN, CDR2 SYDVKM. The CDR3 DNA reads as TGTGCCAGCACCTCGGGGGGGGCCCGCAATCAGCCCCAGCATTTT. Residues: CASTSGGARNQPQHF.

This clone was seen once. The chain is built from TRBV11-2 and TRBJ2-2, with D tentatively TRBD2 (6 bases). Trimming removed 3 bases at V and 4 bases at J, with 9 bases between. The length of the CDR3 is 14 residues. Per the germline V gene, CDR1 is SGHAT and CDR2 is FQNNGV. CDR3 bases: TGTGCCAGCAGCTTGTGGGGAGGCACCGGGGAGCTGTTTTTT. It specifies CASSLWGGTGELFF.

The chain is built from TRBV5-1 and TRBJ2-2; D possibly corresponds to TRBD1 (6 bases). The CDR3 is 15 amino acids. Germline CDR1 reads SGHRS; CDR2 reads YFSETQ. V was trimmed by 0 bases and J by 5 bases, leaving 11 bases between them. Written as DNA, the CDR3 is TGCGCCAGCAGCTTGGCAGGGGTTGGGACCGGGGAGCTGTTTTTT. Protein: CASSLAGVGTGELFF.